This TCR beta chain was identified in a study of cytomegalovirus exposure and HLA in healthy donors (dated by TCRdb to about 2017). For the study in its entirety: A later analysis indicated that the 90 to 150 validation repertoires were generated on the platform also employed for the approximately 700 repertoires of the first cohort. The study aimed to test whether signatures of past pathogen exposure could be identified by cataloging public T cell receptors. In addition to the first cohort of around 670 subjects, a separate validation cohort of 120 different subjects was used. The study combined high-throughput TCR immunosequencing, statistical association of individual TCRs with disease status, and machine learning to predict cytomegalovirus infection status. Overall study results and their limits: The classifier was reported to diagnose cytomegalovirus status with high specificity and sensitivity in both the original and validation cohorts. The authors suggested that the approach could potentially be generalized to other disease states and immunological phenotypes. Most TCR sequences were seen in very few donors, while some public TCRs were found in many individuals. All 120 or so repertoires were used to score co-occurrence in the validation cohort in a later analysis, because that analysis had no HLA typing for the cohort. Of the cluster scores, roughly 95% were above 0 in a later analysis, which found that TCRs clustered in the first cohort also tended to co-occur in the 110 or so validation repertoires. The study gave a list of over 150 TCR beta chains associated with cytomegalovirus. Three of the identified cytomegalovirus-associated TCR beta chains were confirmed in vitro to be specific for cytomegalovirus antigens.

To note about this clone: What antigen it recognizes has not been identified. Nothing much larger sits one base from this clone, and base qualities are not available.

CDR1 and CDR2 (LGHNA, YNFKEQ) derive from the germline V gene. Trimming takes 1 base from V and 5 bases from J, and the germline ends sit 15 bases apart. The CDR3 runs 16 residues from the cysteine to the phenylalanine. The only DNA kept is the CDR3, 48 bases in frame from the first base. Separate from the approximately 690-subject first cohort, the validation cohort of roughly 110 subjects was the group to which the donors belonged. The library came from the immunoSEQ multiplex PCR assay. For the original study's pipeline: A statistical classification framework was built for diagnosing cytomegalovirus status from the catalog of TCR beta chain sequences. TCRdb stores this immuneACCESS table with in-frame sequences only. Part of the clones is absent; in the studies checked, under half of the shortfall reflects unresolved V genes, and no reason is known for the rest. The DNA was the basis for D and trimming; V, J and clone size are from that table. For this sample there are under 75,000 clones; 90% to 96% appear just once. More than 0.9% of the sample is in the top ten clones.

The sequence links TRBV4-2 to TRBJ2-1, with TRBD2 perhaps the D gene, on 5 matching bases. The receptor comes from a woman aged 18-30 years in good health and CMV-seronegative. The specimen was PBMCs. The CDR3 reads as follows: CASSQVSWELDNEQFF. The DNA is as follows: TGTGCCAGCAGCCAAGTTAGTTGGGAGTTGGACAATGAGCAGTTCTTC.